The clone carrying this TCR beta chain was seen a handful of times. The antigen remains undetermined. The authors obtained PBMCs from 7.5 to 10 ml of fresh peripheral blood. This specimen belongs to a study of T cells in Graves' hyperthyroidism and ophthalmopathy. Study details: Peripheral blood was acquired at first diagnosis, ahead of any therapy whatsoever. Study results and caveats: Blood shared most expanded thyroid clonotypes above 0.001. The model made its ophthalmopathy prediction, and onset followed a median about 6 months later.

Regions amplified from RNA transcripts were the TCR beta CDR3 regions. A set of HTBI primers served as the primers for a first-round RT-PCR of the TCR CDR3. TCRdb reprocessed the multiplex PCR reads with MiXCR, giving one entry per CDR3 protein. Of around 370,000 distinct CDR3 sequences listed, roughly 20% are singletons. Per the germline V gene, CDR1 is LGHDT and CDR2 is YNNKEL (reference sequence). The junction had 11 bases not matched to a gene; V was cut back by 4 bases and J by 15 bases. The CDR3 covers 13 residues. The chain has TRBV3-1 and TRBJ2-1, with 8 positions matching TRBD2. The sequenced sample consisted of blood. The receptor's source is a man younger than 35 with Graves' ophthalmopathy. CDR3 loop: CASSPDGGVGLFF. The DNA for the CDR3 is TGTGCCAGCAGCCCGGACGGGGGGGTGGGGCTGTTCTTC.